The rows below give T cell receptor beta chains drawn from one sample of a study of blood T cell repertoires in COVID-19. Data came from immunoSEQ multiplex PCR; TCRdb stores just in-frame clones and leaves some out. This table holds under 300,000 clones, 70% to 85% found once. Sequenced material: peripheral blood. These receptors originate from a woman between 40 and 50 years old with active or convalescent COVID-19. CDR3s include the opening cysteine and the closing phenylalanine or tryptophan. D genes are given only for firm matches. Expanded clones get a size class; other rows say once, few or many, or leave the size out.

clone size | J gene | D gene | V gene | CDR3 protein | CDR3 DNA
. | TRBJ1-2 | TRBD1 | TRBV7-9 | CASSPRQGPVGYTF | TGTGCCAGCAGCCCTAGACAGGGCCCCGTCGGCTACACCTTC
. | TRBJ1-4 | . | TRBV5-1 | CASSVPQGMGAEKLFF | TGCGCCAGCAGCGTCCCACAGGGAATGGGGGCTGAAAAACTGTTTTTT
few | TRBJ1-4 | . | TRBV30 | CAWSVRSGLLNEKLFF | TGTGCCTGGAGTGTCCGGTCAGGGCTTTTGAATGAAAAACTGTTTTTT
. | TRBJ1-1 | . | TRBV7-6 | CASSSLDSNRVKVSEAFF | TGTGCCAGCAGCTCACTAGACTCAAACAGGGTAAAAGTATCTGAAGCTTTCTTT
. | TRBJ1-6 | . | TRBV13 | CASSFSSYNSPLHF | TGTGCCAGCAGCTTCAGCTCCTATAATTCACCCCTCCACTTT
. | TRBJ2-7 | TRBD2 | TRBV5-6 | CASSPSGGYGEQYF | TGTGCCAGCAGCCCTAGCGGGGGGTACGGCGAGCAGTACTTC
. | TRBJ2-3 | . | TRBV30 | CAWMNVALATDTQYF | TGTGCCTGGATGAATGTAGCGCTGGCGACAGATACGCAGTATTTT
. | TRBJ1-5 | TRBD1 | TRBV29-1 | CSARTGGSNQPQHF | TGCAGCGCACGGACAGGGGGAAGCAATCAGCCCCAGCATTTT
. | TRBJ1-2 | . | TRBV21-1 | CASSKNRGGEGYTF | TGTGCCAGCAGCAAAAATAGGGGAGGGGAAGGCTACACCTTC
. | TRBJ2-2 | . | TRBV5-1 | CASSSYGQPANTGELFF | TGCGCCAGCAGCTCCTACGGACAGCCAGCGAACACCGGGGAGCTGTTTTTT
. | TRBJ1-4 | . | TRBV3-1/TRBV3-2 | CASSQDLDITTNEKLFF | TGTGCCAGCAGCCAAGATTTAGATATTACAACTAATGAAAAACTGTTTTTT
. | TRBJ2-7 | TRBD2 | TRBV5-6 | CASSLAASGVYEQYF | TGTGCCAGCAGCTTGGCTGCTAGCGGGGTCTACGAGCAGTACTTC